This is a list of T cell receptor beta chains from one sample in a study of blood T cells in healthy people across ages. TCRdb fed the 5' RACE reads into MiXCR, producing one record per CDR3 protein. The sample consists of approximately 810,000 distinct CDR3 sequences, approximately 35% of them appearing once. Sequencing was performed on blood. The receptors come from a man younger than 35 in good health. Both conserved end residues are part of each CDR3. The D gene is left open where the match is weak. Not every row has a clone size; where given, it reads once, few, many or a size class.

CDR3nt: TGCGCCAGCAGTAGGGGTTCAAGCTCCTACGAGCAGTACTTC
CDR3aa: CASSRGSSSYEQYF
abundance: many
v_gene: TRBV4-3
d_gene: .
j_gene: TRBJ2-7

CDR3nt: TGTGCCTGGAGTGTAATCATAGACTATGGCTACACCTTC
CDR3aa: CAWSVIIDYGYTF
abundance: .
v_gene: TRBV30
d_gene: .
j_gene: TRBJ1-2

CDR3nt: TGTGCCAGCAGTTACCAACAGGATTACGAGCAGTACTTC
CDR3aa: CASSYQQDYEQYF
abundance: many
v_gene: TRBV6-6
d_gene: .
j_gene: TRBJ2-7

CDR3nt: TGCAGTGCTAGAGAGAGGGCAGGGACTGAAAAACTGTTTTTT
CDR3aa: CSARERAGTEKLFF
abundance: many
v_gene: TRBV20-1
d_gene: .
j_gene: TRBJ1-4

CDR3nt: TGTGCCAGCAGCACTCCTTACAGGGCCTACGAGCAGTACTTC
CDR3aa: CASSTPYRAYEQYF
abundance: .
v_gene: TRBV28
d_gene: .
j_gene: TRBJ2-7

CDR3nt: TGTGCCAGCAGTGGAGGCCCCACGAGGAACAATGGGCAGTTCTTC
CDR3aa: CASSGGPTRNNGQFF
abundance: .
v_gene: TRBV2
d_gene: .
j_gene: TRBJ2-1

CDR3nt: TGTGCCAGCAGTCCAGACACTCCTAATGAAAAACTGTTTTTT
CDR3aa: CASSPDTPNEKLFF
abundance: few
v_gene: TRBV12-3/TRBV12-4
d_gene: .
j_gene: TRBJ1-4

CDR3nt: TGTGCCAGCAGCTTAACGGAAATGGGGGACGACGGCTATGGCTACACCTTC
CDR3aa: CASSLTEMGDDGYGYTF
abundance: .
v_gene: TRBV7-9
d_gene: .
j_gene: TRBJ1-2

CDR3nt: TGTGGCGGGGCGCCAAGGAGCTCCTACAATGAGCAGTACTTC
CDR3aa: CGGAPRSSYNEQYF
abundance: few
v_gene: TRBV7-9
d_gene: .
j_gene: TRBJ2-7

CDR3nt: TGTGCCAGCAGTCGCGGGACTCATTACGAGCAGTACTTC
CDR3aa: CASSRGTHYEQYF
abundance: few
v_gene: TRBV12-3/TRBV12-4
d_gene: .
j_gene: TRBJ2-7

CDR3nt: TGCAGTGCTAGCTGGGGGGTGGATAATTCACCCCTCCACTTT
CDR3aa: CSASWGVDNSPLHF
abundance: .
v_gene: TRBV20-1
d_gene: .
j_gene: TRBJ1-6

CDR3nt: TGTGCCAGCAGCGTCCAGGGGGCAGGATCCTACGAGCAGTACTTC
CDR3aa: CASSVQGAGSYEQYF
abundance: .
v_gene: TRBV9
d_gene: TRBD1
j_gene: TRBJ2-7

CDR3nt: TGCAGTGCCCCTCTAGGTTCCCCCAGGGGCTATGGCTACACCTTC
CDR3aa: CSAPLGSPRGYGYTF
abundance: few
v_gene: TRBV20-1
d_gene: .
j_gene: TRBJ1-2

CDR3nt: TGTGCCAGCACCTTTGGCTACGAGCAGTACTTC
CDR3aa: CASTFGYEQYF
abundance: .
v_gene: TRBV12-3/TRBV12-4
d_gene: .
j_gene: TRBJ2-7

CDR3nt: TGTGCCTGGTCAGGAACAGGGGGCCCTTCCTATGGCTACACCTTC
CDR3aa: CAWSGTGGPSYGYTF
abundance: few
v_gene: TRBV30
d_gene: TRBD1
j_gene: TRBJ1-2

CDR3nt: TGTGCCAGCAGTTCCGTTAGCGTCCCTAGCACAGATACGCAGTATTTT
CDR3aa: CASSSVSVPSTDTQYF
abundance: .
v_gene: TRBV28
d_gene: .
j_gene: TRBJ2-3

CDR3nt: TGTGCCAGCAGTCTCTCCGGGACCAATGAGCAGTTCTTC
CDR3aa: CASSLSGTNEQFF
abundance: .
v_gene: TRBV28
d_gene: .
j_gene: TRBJ2-1

CDR3nt: TGCGCCAGCAGCCTAAGCGGGGGCCTGATCAGTCAGCCCCAGCATTTT
CDR3aa: CASSLSGGLISQPQHF
abundance: .
v_gene: TRBV4-1
d_gene: .
j_gene: TRBJ1-5

CDR3nt: TGTGCCAGCACCTGGGCGCATGGGGGGCTAGCTTTCTTT
CDR3aa: CASTWAHGGLAFF
abundance: few
v_gene: TRBV12-3/TRBV12-4
d_gene: .
j_gene: TRBJ1-1

CDR3nt: TGTGCCGGCAACAAAGCGGGGGGGGAACAAGATACGCAGTATTTT
CDR3aa: CAGNKAGGEQDTQYF
abundance: once
v_gene: TRBV12-3/TRBV12-4
d_gene: TRBD2
j_gene: TRBJ2-3

CDR3nt: TGTGCCAGCAGCATCGAAACTAGCGGGTACACAGATACGCAGTATTTT
CDR3aa: CASSIETSGYTDTQYF
abundance: .
v_gene: TRBV7-2
d_gene: TRBD2
j_gene: TRBJ2-3

CDR3nt: TGTGCCAGCACCGCTCTACAGAAGAGCACTGAAGCTTTCTTT
CDR3aa: CASTALQKSTEAFF
abundance: few
v_gene: TRBV12-3/TRBV12-4
d_gene: .
j_gene: TRBJ1-1

CDR3nt: TGCAGCGTTGATACTAGCGGGGTGTACAATGAGCAGTTCTTC
CDR3aa: CSVDTSGVYNEQFF
abundance: few
v_gene: TRBV29-1
d_gene: TRBD2
j_gene: TRBJ2-1

CDR3nt: TGTGCCAGCAGCCAACGGACAGGGGGCGATTACGAGCAGTACTTC
CDR3aa: CASSQRTGGDYEQYF
abundance: .
v_gene: TRBV7-9
d_gene: TRBD1
j_gene: TRBJ2-7

CDR3nt: TGTGCCAGCAGCATCAACAGGAGGAACACTGGAGCTTTCTTT
CDR3aa: CASSINRRNTGAFF
abundance: .
v_gene: TRBV7-2
d_gene: .
j_gene: TRBJ1-1

CDR3nt: TGCAGTGCTCCACCCCTAGCGGATAACACAGATACGCAGTATTTT
CDR3aa: CSAPPLADNTDTQYF
abundance: .
v_gene: TRBV20-1
d_gene: TRBD2
j_gene: TRBJ2-3

CDR3nt: TGTGCCATCAGTGAGTCGATTGCATCGAACAATGAGCAGTTCTTC
CDR3aa: CAISESIASNNEQFF
abundance: .
v_gene: TRBV10-3
d_gene: .
j_gene: TRBJ2-1

CDR3nt: TGCAGTGAGGGCGGGCGGGGCCTTATGAATGAGCAGTTCTTC
CDR3aa: CSEGGRGLMNEQFF
abundance: few
v_gene: TRBV20-1
d_gene: .
j_gene: TRBJ2-1

CDR3nt: TGTGCCAGCAGTGATAGTGTGACAGGATATAGCAATCAGCCCCAGCATTTT
CDR3aa: CASSDSVTGYSNQPQHF
abundance: .
v_gene: TRBV2
d_gene: .
j_gene: TRBJ1-5

CDR3nt: TGCAGTGCTCGACGGGACAGGACCACAGATACGCAGTATTTT
CDR3aa: CSARRDRTTDTQYF
abundance: .
v_gene: TRBV20-1
d_gene: TRBD1
j_gene: TRBJ2-3